Listed below are T cell receptor beta chains from one sample, sequenced in a study of T cells after yellow fever vaccination. TCRdb redid the calling of the 5' RACE reads with MiXCR, one entry per CDR3 protein. In the table there are some 73,000 distinct CDR3 sequences, roughly 7.4% of which are singletons. Sequencing was performed on CD8+ T cells sorted from PBMCs, taken on the day of the yellow fever booster vaccination. All receptors come from a man aged 25 to 40 who received the YFV17D yellow fever vaccine. The CDR3 runs from the conserved cysteine through the conserved F or W. Each record gives: J gene, V gene, CDR3 protein.

>TRBJ1-4|TRBV27
CASSLFKSNEKLFF
>TRBJ2-1|TRBV12-3/TRBV12-4
CASSNGGGSNEQFF
>TRBJ1-5|TRBV28
CASRSSRLRSNQPQHF
>TRBJ2-3|TRBV7-9
CASSLEPSGRAGDTQYF
>TRBJ1-5|TRBV6-4
CASSADGNQPQHF
>TRBJ2-6|TRBV2
CASSAPSGANVLTF
>TRBJ2-1|TRBV4-3
CASSQDPTVVAGANEQFF
>TRBJ2-1|TRBV7-6
CASSHGSPSSYNEQFF
>TRBJ2-7|TRBV12-3/TRBV12-4
CASSPRAHSSYEQYF
>TRBJ2-2|TRBV25-1
CASSPRNTGELFF
>TRBJ2-5|TRBV27
CASSLGWGHETQYF
>TRBJ2-7|TRBV7-2
CASSLQDRAFDEQYF
>TRBJ2-6|TRBV19
CASSIRGSGANVLTF
>TRBJ2-1|TRBV13
CASQRSGLAYNEQFF
>TRBJ2-1|TRBV18
CASSPVSNEQFF
>TRBJ1-1|TRBV27
CASNSGTEAFF
>TRBJ2-2|TRBV9
CASRAPGTGNTGELFF
>TRBJ1-6|TRBV11-2
CASSPGELMSQPLHF
>TRBJ1-2|TRBV20-1
CSARDPDSPYGYTF
>TRBJ2-1|TRBV5-1
CASSHGTIAEEQFF
>TRBJ2-1|TRBV7-9
CASSPPTSGRSGNEQFF